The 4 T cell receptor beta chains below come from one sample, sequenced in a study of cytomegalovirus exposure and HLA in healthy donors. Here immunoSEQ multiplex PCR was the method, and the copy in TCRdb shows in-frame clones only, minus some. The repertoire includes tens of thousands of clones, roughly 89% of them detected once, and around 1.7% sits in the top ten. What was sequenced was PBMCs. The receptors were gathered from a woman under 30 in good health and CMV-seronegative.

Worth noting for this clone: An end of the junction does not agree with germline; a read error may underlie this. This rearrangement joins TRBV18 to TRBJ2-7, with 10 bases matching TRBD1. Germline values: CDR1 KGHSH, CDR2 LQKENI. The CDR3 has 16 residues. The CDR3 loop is CASSPRQGALSHEQYF. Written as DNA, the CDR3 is TGTGCCAGCTCGCCACGACAGGGGGCACTTTCCCACGAGCAGTACTTC.

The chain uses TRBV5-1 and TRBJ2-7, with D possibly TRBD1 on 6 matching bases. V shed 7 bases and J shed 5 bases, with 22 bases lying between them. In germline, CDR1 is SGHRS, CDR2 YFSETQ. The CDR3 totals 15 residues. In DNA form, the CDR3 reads TGCGCCAGCTTCCCGCCGGGACACCCACCTCACGAGCAGTACTTC. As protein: CASFPPGHPPHEQYF.

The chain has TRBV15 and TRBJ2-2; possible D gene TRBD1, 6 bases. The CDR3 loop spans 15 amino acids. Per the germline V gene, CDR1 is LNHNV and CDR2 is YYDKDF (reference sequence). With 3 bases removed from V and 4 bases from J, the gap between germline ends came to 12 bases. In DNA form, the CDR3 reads TGTGCCACCAGCAGGGGAAAAGGGGGCACCGGGGAGCTGTTTTTT. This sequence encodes CATSRGKGGTGELFF.

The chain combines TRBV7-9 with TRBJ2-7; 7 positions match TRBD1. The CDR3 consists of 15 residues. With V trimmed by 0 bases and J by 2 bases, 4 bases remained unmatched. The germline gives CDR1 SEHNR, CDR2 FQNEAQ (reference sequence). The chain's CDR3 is CASSLAPGTAYEQYF. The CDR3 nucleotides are TGTGCCAGCAGCTTAGCGCCCGGGACAGCCTACGAGCAGTACTTC. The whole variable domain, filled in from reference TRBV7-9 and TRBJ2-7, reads DTGVSQNPRHKITKRGQNVTFRCDPISEHNRLYWYRQTLGQGPEFLTYFQNEAQLEKSRLLSDRFSAERPKGSFSTLEIQRTEQGDSAMYLCASSLAPGTAYEQYFGPGTRLTVT.